This TCR beta chain comes out of a study of OX40 agonist ivuxolimab in advanced cancers. A note on the overall study: The costimulatory receptor OX40 (CD134) was targeted by ivuxolimab, a fully human IgG2 agonistic monoclonal antibody. Intravenous ivuxolimab was administered to patients every 2 weeks at six dose levels: 0.01, 0.1, 0.3, 1.5, 3 and 10 mg/kg. Of the roughly 52 dose-escalation patients, hepatocellular carcinoma was present in some 19, melanoma in around 15, renal cell carcinoma in 9 and head and neck cancer in 9. The dose-escalation cohort was over 70% male with a mean age of 60 years, ranging from roughly 20 to 80. Prior anti-PD-1, anti-PD-L1 or anti-CTLA-4 therapy was permitted, and checkpoint inhibitors had been received by roughly 42% of dose-escalation patients. Partial responses occurred in three dose-escalation patients: two with cutaneous melanoma and one with hepatocellular carcinoma. Peripheral TCRbeta sequencing aimed to test whether ivuxolimab altered TCR sequence diversity and caused clonal T-cell expansion. The paper covers the monotherapy dose-escalation part of the phase I ivuxolimab trial, which included N of about 56 patients.

Looking up the germline V gene yields CDR1 MNHEY and CDR2 SVGAGI. The V and J ends are trimmed by 6 bases and 6 bases, leaving 17 bases between them. The CDR3, from cysteine to phenylalanine, totals 14 residues. Only CDR3 DNA is held: 42 bases, read in frame from base 1. About this clone itself: Which antigen it targets is not known. Base qualities are not recorded, but no much larger clone differs from it by a single base.

Genomic DNA was isolated from the sorted cells so that the TCRbeta CDR3 region could be sequenced. The immunoSEQ Assay was used to sequence the TCRbeta CDR3 regions. The table was pulled from immuneACCESS by TCRdb, which kept in-frame rearrangements only. Such tables lose some clones; where checked, under half of the loss comes from unresolved V genes, and the rest has no known cause. This sample gives approximately 76,000 clones in total; around 85% of them show up just once. In total, the top ten clones hold approximately 0.6% of the sample. What the authors observed across the whole study: Low levels of normalized T-cell clonal expansion were also seen in some nonresponding patients. After ivuxolimab, more expanded clones were found on average in CD8+ T cells than in CD4+ T cells. In the 0.1-3.0 mg/kg groups, partial responders were among the patients with the lowest normalized peripheral clonal expansion, particularly in CD8+ T cells. At doses of 0.1 to 3.0 mg/kg, clonal expansion of both CD4+ and CD8+ blood T cells was observed from baseline to week 6. Which antigens the clonally expanded peripheral T cells were specific for was not determined.

The trial excluded patients who had a history of autoimmune disease or were on systemic immunosuppression. Peripheral blood for TCR sequencing was collected from all dose cohorts at baseline, on cycle 4 day 1, and on cycle 7 day 1. The samples were drawn from a first-in-human, open-label, multicenter phase I dose-escalation trial of ivuxolimab. Adults with locally advanced or metastatic melanoma, renal cell carcinoma, hepatocellular carcinoma or head and neck squamous cell carcinoma were enrolled in the trial. Before TCR sequencing, CD4+ T cells and CD8+ T cells from peripheral blood were sorted into separate populations.

The sequence links TRBV6-5 to TRBJ1-2; TRBD1 is possibly the D segment (6 matching bases). The material sequenced was CD4+ or CD8+ T cells sorted from blood, taken in a trial of the OX40 agonist ivuxolimab. The origin of this receptor is an adult with an advanced solid tumor such as melanoma, head and neck, liver or kidney cancer. The CDR3 region: CASSLGQGLDGYTF. The nucleotide sequence is given as TGTGCCAGCAGCCTGGGGCAGGGGTTGGATGGCTACACCTTC.